The present T cell receptor beta chain was sequenced within a study of regulatory T cells in long-lasting Graves disease. General study findings and limits: Persistent disease was associated with favored TRBV28 usage and with favored use of TRBJ1-2 and TRBJ2-5.

With iRepertoire HTBI primers and Arm-PCR of CDR3 regions, TCR beta libraries were built. MiXCR, applied by TCRdb to the multiplex PCR reads, yields one record per CDR3 protein. Of 620,000 or so distinct CDR3 sequences listed, about 15% are singletons. This clonotype appeared many times. Its specificity is not known. Germline loops: CDR1 SQVTM, CDR2 ANQGSEA. CDR3 size: 12 residues. The sample's time point: newly diagnosed GD, antithyroid drugs for less than 3 months. PBMC RNA served as the TCR library source. The same data also contributed to another study, on T cells in Graves' hyperthyroidism and ophthalmopathy.

V gene TRBV29-1 combines with J gene TRBJ2-7, with 9 bases lining up with TRBD1. Sequenced material: peripheral blood mononuclear cells (PBMCs), taken at new diagnosis, from a patient treated with antithyroid drugs. The sequence came from a woman aged 25 to 39 with Graves disease. The CDR3 DNA follows: TGCAGTGCTGGGACAGGGTTCGACGAGCAGTACTTC. This encodes CSAGTGFDEQYF.